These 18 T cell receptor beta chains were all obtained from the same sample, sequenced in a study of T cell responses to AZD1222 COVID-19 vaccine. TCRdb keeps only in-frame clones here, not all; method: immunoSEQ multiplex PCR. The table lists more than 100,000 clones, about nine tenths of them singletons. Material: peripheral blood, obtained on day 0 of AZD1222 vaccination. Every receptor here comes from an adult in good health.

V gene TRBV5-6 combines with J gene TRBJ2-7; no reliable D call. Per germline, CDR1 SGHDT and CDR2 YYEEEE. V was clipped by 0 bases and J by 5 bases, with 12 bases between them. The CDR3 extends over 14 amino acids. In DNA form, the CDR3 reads TGTGCCAGCAGCTTGGGCAGGCCGGCGAACGAGCAGTACTTC. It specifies CASSLGRPANEQYF. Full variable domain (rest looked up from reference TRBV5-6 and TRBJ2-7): DAGVTQSPTHLIKTRGQQVTLRCSPKSGHDTVSWYQQALGQGPQFIFQYYEEEERQRGNFPDRFSGHQFPNYSSELNVNALLLGDSALYLCASSLGRPANEQYFGPGTRLTVT.

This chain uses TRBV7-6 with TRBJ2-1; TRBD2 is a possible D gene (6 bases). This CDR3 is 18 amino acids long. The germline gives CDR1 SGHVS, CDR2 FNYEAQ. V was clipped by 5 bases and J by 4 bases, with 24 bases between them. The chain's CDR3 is CASSPPLSRGPTYNEQFF. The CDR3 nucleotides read TGTGCCAGCAGCCCTCCTCTTTCGCGGGGACCTACTTACAATGAGCAGTTCTTC.

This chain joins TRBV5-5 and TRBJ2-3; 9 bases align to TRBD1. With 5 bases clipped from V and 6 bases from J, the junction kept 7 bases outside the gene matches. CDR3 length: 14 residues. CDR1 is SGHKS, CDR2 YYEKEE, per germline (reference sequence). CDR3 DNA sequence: TGTGCCAGCAGGACTACACAGGGGGCGGATACGCAGTATTTT. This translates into CASRTTQGADTQYF.

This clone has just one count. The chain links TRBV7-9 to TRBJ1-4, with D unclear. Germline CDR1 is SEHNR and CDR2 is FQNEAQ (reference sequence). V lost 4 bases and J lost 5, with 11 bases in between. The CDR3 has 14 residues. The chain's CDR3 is CASSSWDPNEKLFF. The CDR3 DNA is TGTGCCAGCAGCTCTTGGGATCCGAATGAAAAACTGTTTTTT. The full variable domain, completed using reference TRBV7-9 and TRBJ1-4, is DTGVSQNPRHKITKRGQNVTFRCDPISEHNRLYWYRQTLGQGPEFLTYFQNEAQLEKSRLLSDRFSAERPKGSFSTLEIQRTEQGDSAMYLCASSSWDPNEKLFFGSGTQLSVL.

CDR3 in amino acids: CASGPRNSGNTIYF. DNA of the CDR3: TGTGCTAGTGGTCCGAGGAACTCTGGAAACACCATATATTTT. The gene calls are TRBV12-5 and TRBJ1-3; D uncertain. CDR3 size: 14 residues. Germline CDR1 LGHNT, CDR2 FRNRAP. Trimming removed 5 bases from V and 0 bases from J, with 8 bases in between.

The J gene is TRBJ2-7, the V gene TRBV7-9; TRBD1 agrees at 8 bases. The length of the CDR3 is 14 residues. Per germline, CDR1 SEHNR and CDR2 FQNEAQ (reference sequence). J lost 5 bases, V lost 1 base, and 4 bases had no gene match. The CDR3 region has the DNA TGTGCCAGCAGCTTAGGACAGGGGTCCCACGAGCAGTACTTC. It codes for CASSLGQGSHEQYF. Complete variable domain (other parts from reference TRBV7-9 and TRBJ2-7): DTGVSQNPRHKITKRGQNVTFRCDPISEHNRLYWYRQTLGQGPEFLTYFQNEAQLEKSRLLSDRFSAERPKGSFSTLEIQRTEQGDSAMYLCASSLGQGSHEQYFGPGTRLTVT.

In DNA form, the CDR3 reads TGTGCCAGTAGCGGACTAGCGGGGAGCACAGATACGCAGTATTTT. Translating gives CASSGLAGSTDTQYF. V gene TRBV19 combines with J gene TRBJ2-3; 12 bases map to TRBD2. Germline V CDR1 and CDR2: LNHDA, SQIVND (reference sequence). After removal of 6 bases from V and 0 bases from J, the junction contained 1 base not matched to a gene. The CDR3 length is 15 residues.

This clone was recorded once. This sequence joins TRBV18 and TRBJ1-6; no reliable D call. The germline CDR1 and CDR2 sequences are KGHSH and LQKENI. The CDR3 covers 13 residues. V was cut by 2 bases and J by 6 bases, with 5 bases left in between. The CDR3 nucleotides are TGTGCCAGCTCACCAGGGCTTAATTCACCCCTCCACTTT. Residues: CASSPGLNSPLHF.

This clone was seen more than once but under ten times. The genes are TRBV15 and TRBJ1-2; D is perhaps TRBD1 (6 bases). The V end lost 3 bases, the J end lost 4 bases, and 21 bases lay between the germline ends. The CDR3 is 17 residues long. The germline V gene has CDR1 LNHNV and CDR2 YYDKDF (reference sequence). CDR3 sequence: CATSSRGHTISRYGYTF. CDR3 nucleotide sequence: TGTGCCACCAGCAGCAGGGGACATACTATCAGTCGCTATGGCTACACCTTC.

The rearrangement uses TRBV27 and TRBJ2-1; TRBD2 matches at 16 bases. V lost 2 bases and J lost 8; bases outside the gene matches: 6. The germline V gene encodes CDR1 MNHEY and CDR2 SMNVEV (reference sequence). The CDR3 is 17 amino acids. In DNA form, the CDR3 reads TGTGCCAGCAGTTTAAAGGGACTAGCGGGGGGGTCGTATGAGCAGTTCTTC. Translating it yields CASSLKGLAGGSYEQFF.

This CDR3 is CASSEPPGGPGGTLGSVDQPQHF. The DNA for the CDR3 is TGCGCCAGCAGTGAGCCCCCCGGCGGGCCAGGGGGGACTTTGGGGTCAGTCGATCAGCCCCAGCATTTT. V and J are TRBV10-2 and TRBJ1-5, with TRBD1 matching 7 bases. Germline V gives CDR1 WSHSY, CDR2 SAAADI. This CDR3 is built from 23 residues. V lost 2 bases and J lost 5; bases outside the gene matches: 30.

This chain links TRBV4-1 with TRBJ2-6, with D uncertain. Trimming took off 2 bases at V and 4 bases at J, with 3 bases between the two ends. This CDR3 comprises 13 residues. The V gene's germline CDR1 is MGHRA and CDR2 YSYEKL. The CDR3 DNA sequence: TGCGCCAGCAGCCAACCGGGGGCCAACGTCCTGACTTTC. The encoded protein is CASSQPGANVLTF.

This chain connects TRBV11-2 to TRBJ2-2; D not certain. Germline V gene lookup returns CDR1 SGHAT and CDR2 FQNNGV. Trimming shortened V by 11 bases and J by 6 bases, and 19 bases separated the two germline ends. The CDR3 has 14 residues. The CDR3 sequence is CAAWILGISGELFF. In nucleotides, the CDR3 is TGTGCCGCCTGGATCTTGGGGATTTCCGGGGAGCTGTTTTTT.

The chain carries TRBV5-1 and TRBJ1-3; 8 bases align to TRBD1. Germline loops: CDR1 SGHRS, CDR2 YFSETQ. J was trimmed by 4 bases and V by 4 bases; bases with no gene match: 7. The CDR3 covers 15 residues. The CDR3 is CASSRTTGGGNTIYF. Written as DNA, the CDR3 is TGCGCCAGCAGCCGGACTACAGGGGGAGGAAACACCATATATTTT.

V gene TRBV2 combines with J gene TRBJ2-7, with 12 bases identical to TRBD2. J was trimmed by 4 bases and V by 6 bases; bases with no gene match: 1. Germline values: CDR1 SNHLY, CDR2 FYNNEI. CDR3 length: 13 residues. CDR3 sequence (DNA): TGTGCCAGCAGGACTAGCGGGGGATACGAGCAGTACTTC. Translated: CASRTSGGYEQYF.

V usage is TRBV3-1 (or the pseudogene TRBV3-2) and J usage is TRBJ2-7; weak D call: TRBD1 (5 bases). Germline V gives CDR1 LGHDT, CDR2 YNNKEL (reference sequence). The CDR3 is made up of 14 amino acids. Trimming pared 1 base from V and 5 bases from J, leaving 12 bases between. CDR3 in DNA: TGTGCCAGCAGCCAAGGTACTGGACATGACGAGCAGTACTTC. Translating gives CASSQGTGHDEQYF.

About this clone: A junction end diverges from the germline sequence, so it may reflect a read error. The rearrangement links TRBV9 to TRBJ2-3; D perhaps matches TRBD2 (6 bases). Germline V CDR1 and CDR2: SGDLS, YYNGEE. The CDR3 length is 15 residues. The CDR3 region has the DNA TGTGCCAGCGGCGTGACACCGGAGGGCCCAGATACGCAGTATTTT. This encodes CASGVTPEGPDTQYF.

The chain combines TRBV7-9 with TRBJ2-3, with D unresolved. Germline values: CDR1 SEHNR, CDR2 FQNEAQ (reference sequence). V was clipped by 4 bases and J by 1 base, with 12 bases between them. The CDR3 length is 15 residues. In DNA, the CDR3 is TGTGCCAGCAGCTCTGGTGAGAGGCGCACAGATACGCAGTATTTT. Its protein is CASSSGERRTDTQYF.